This T cell receptor beta chain was documented in a study of cytomegalovirus exposure and HLA in healthy donors. Broader study findings: The classifier, whose performance was assessed in both the original and validation cohorts, reportedly diagnosed cytomegalovirus status with high specificity and sensitivity. Among the most significant clusters, several appeared linked to common viral pathogens in a later analysis. The only immune exposure information that was available was CMV serostatus.

Note on this clone: Its antigen is still unknown.

The PCR employed 60 Vbeta primers together with 13 Jbeta primers. In the original processing: The count from a later analysis was about 80 million unique TCR beta chains, approximately 9.9 million of them shared. TCRdb's table, derived via immunoSEQ multiplex PCR, lists solely in-frame clones and lacks some. The V and J calls and clone size were taken over from that table, and D and trimming were inferred from the DNA. Here the sample spans around 57,000 clones, roughly nine tenths being singletons. This CDR3 spans 12 amino acids. The germline V gene has CDR1 KGHSH and CDR2 LQKENI. V was trimmed by 5 bases and J by 5 bases, leaving 9 bases between them.

The sequencing input was PBMCs. V and J are TRBV18 and TRBJ2-5; D is perhaps TRBD1 (6 bases). The receptor comes from a man younger than 45 in good health and CMV-seropositive. The chain's CDR3 is CASSARGETQYF. DNA for the CDR3: TGTGCCAGCTCAGCCAGGGGTGAGACCCAGTACTTC.